Sequencing of this TCR beta chain was carried out in a study of cytomegalovirus exposure and HLA in healthy donors. Germline-derived CDR1 and CDR2 are SEHNR and FQNEAQ (reference sequence). V was cut by 5 bases and J by 5 bases, with 18 bases left in between. The CDR3 length is 15 residues. It was with 60 Vbeta and 13 Jbeta primers that the PCR ran. Profiled with immunoSEQ multiplex PCR; TCRdb holds only in-frame clones, not every one. Among approximately 160,000 clones listed, around four fifths were seen once. Sequencing was performed on PBMCs. The receptor was derived from a woman aged 50 to 60 in good health and CMV-seropositive. J is TRBJ1-2 and V is TRBV7-9; unclear D gene. Here the CDR3 reads CASSDYNLPQYGYTF. The CDR3 DNA is TGTGCCAGCAGCGATTATAACCTCCCCCAGTATGGCTACACCTTC. Complete variable domain (other parts from reference TRBV7-9 and TRBJ1-2): DTGVSQNPRHKITKRGQNVTFRCDPISEHNRLYWYRQTLGQGPEFLTYFQNEAQLEKSRLLSDRFSAERPKGSFSTLEIQRTEQGDSAMYLCASSDYNLPQYGYTFGSGTRLTVV.